This T cell receptor (beta chain) was found in a study of OX40 agonist ivuxolimab in advanced cancers. Looking at the study overall: Males comprised roughly four fifths of the group, whose mean age was about 60 years (range about 20 to 85).

Germline values: CDR1 SGHRS, CDR2 YFSETQ. This CDR3 spans 16 amino acids. V trimming: 2 bases; J trimming: 5 bases; junction bases outside the gene matches: 12. The table came from immunoSEQ multiplex PCR; TCRdb's copy has only in-frame clones and leaves some out. The repertoire consists of around 74,000 clones, with approximately 84% occurring once and the leading ten covering around 0.5%. V usage is TRBV5-1 and J usage is TRBJ2-5; 7 bases fit TRBD1. The TCR comes from an adult with an advanced solid tumor such as melanoma, head and neck, liver or kidney cancer. Specimen: CD4+ or CD8+ T cells sorted from blood, collected in a trial of the OX40 agonist ivuxolimab. The CDR3 loop reads CASSLIPTGISETQYF. The CDR3 DNA is TGCGCCAGCAGCTTAATACCGACAGGGATTTCGGAGACCCAGTACTTC.